The 24 T cell receptor beta chains given below trace back to one sample, sequenced in a study of T-cell reconstitution after alpha-beta-depleted transplantation in children. TCRbeta library construction was performed incorporating unique molecular identifiers. A single record per CDR3 protein comes from TCRdb applying MiXCR to the PCR reads. The sample records about 610,000 distinct CDR3 sequences, more than 9% being singletons. Sequences were derived from PBMCs from the stem cell graft donor, sampled from the stem cell graft. These receptors were obtained from a human donor who donated a stem cell graft to a child with acute myeloid leukemia.

The chain is built from TRBV5-8 and TRBJ2-1; possibly TRBD2 for D (5 bases). V gave up 3 bases and J gave up 8 bases, with 15 bases separating them. CDR1 and CDR2 from the germline V gene are SGHTS and YDEGEE. This CDR3 region has 14 residues. The CDR3 coding sequence is TGTGCCAGCAGCTCCGGACTCTTACGGGATGAGCAGTTCTTC. It encodes CASSSGLLRDEQFF.

Ten or more counts support this clonotype. This chain connects TRBV2 to TRBJ2-5, with a possible D match to TRBD2 (6 bases). The V and J ends lost 6 bases and 4 bases respectively, with 12 bases between them. The CDR3 contains 13 residues. Germline lookup yields CDR1 SNHLY and CDR2 FYNNEI. As DNA, the CDR3 is TGTGCCAGCAGGCGGGGATGGGGAGAGACCCAGTACTTC. Translating gives CASRRGWGETQYF.

This clonotype was detected ten times or more. CDR3 nucleotide sequence: TGCGCCAGCAGCTCAACTAGCGGGAGTCTGAGTGAGCAGTTCTTC. Its translation is CASSSTSGSLSEQFF. The V call is TRBV5-1, the J call TRBJ2-1; 11 bases are shared with TRBD2. The CDR3 is 15 amino acids. V shed 3 bases, J shed 9 bases, and the junction held 8 bases outside the gene matches. The V gene's germline CDR1 is SGHRS and CDR2 YFSETQ.

The sample holds a few counts of this clonotype. The gene calls are TRBV29-1 and TRBJ2-1, with 14 bases that match TRBD2. Per germline, CDR1 SQVTM and CDR2 ANQGSEA. CDR3 length: 13 residues. CDR3 amino acids: CRTSGRSSNEQFF. CDR3 nucleotide sequence: TGCCGGACTAGCGGGAGGAGCAGCAATGAGCAGTTCTTC.

This clonotype turned up a few times. DNA of the CDR3: TGTGCCAGCAGCCCCGAAGGGGGCCGTCAAGAGACCCAGTACTTC. This encodes CASSPEGGRQETQYF. V gene TRBV7-6 combines with J gene TRBJ2-5; 7 nucleotides line up with TRBD1. With 5 bases clipped from V and 2 bases from J, the junction kept 8 bases outside the gene matches. Germline V CDR1 and CDR2: SGHVS, FNYEAQ. This CDR3 contains 15 residues.

The V call is TRBV19, the J call TRBJ2-7; 9 bases are a match to TRBD2. Germline trimming cut 7 bases from V and 3 bases from J; bases unmatched to any gene: 13. The CDR3 runs 16 residues. CDR1 is LNHDA, CDR2 SQIVND, per germline (reference sequence). CDR3 in DNA: TGTGCCAGTACTCGATCTGGAGCGGGAGGCTTCTACGAGCAGTACTTC. Its translation: CASTRSGAGGFYEQYF.

The rearrangement joins TRBV30 to TRBJ1-3; 7 bases match TRBD1. The CDR3 has 14 residues. J gave up 0 bases and V 3 bases, and 2 bases lay outside the gene matches. Germline CDR1 is GTSNPN and CDR2 is SVGIG (reference sequence). This CDR3 is CAWSRGYSGNTIYF. For the CDR3, the DNA is TGTGCCTGGAGCAGGGGGTACTCTGGAAACACCATATATTTT.

This clonotype was found many times. The chain combines TRBV20-1 with TRBJ2-5; the match to TRBD2 covers 7 bases. The CDR3 runs to 14 residues. CDR1 and CDR2 (germline): DFQATT, SNEGSKA (reference sequence). With V trimmed by 6 bases and J by 4 bases, 11 bases remained unmatched. The CDR3: CSAPQGGYRETQYF. The CDR3 DNA is TGCAGTGCCCCTCAGGGAGGGTATCGAGAGACCCAGTACTTC.

A few counts support this clonotype. This CDR3 reads CATSDSGGEQYF. Written as DNA, the CDR3 is TGTGCCACCAGTGATTCTGGTGGAGAGCAGTACTTC. V and J are TRBV24-1 and TRBJ2-7; D unclear. V lost 2 bases and J lost 7, with 8 bases in between. The CDR3 extends over 12 amino acids. Germline-derived CDR1 and CDR2 are KGHDR and SFDVKD.

This clonotype occurred many times. The rearrangement links TRBV6-5 to TRBJ2-2; no definite D call. Trimming took 2 bases from V and 3 from J, leaving 4 bases between them. This CDR3 comprises 13 residues. Germline V gives CDR1 MNHEY, CDR2 SVGAGI. CDR3 amino acids: CASSYVDTGELFF. CDR3 bases: TGTGCCAGCAGTTACGTGGACACCGGGGAGCTGTTTTTT.

This clonotype was picked up a small number of times. CDR3 bases: TGCAGCGTTTTAGCGGGAGGGGAGACCAACGTCCTGACTTTC. It specifies CSVLAGGETNVLTF. J is TRBJ2-6 and V is TRBV29-1, with TRBD2 identical over 11 bases. The CDR3 totals 14 residues. Per germline, CDR1 SQVTM and CDR2 ANQGSEA. Germline trimming cut 5 bases from V and 8 bases from J; bases unmatched to any gene: 5.

This clonotype was recorded a few times. The rearrangement joins TRBV15 to TRBJ1-4; 7 nucleotides align to TRBD1. Germline V gene lookup returns CDR1 LNHNV and CDR2 YYDKDF (reference sequence). There are 17 residues in the CDR3. Trimming cost V 3 bases and J 1 base; bases outside gene matches: 8. The CDR3 DNA sequence: TGTGCCACCAGCAGGGCCCGGGACAGCCGAACTAATGAAAAACTGTTTTTT. Translation: CATSRARDSRTNEKLFF.

This clonotype came up many times. The chain links TRBV6-1 to TRBJ2-3; 8 bases map to TRBD1. From germline, CDR1 is MNHNS and CDR2 SASEGT. The CDR3 has 15 amino acids. V was clipped by 4 bases and J by 5 bases; unmatched bases: 8. The CDR3 region has the DNA TGTGCCAGCAGTGCCGACAGGGGCGAGGGAGATACGCAGTATTTT. It yields the protein CASSADRGEGDTQYF.

Worth noting for this clonotype: This may come from a read error, since a much larger clone is one base off. The chain uses TRBV7-2 and TRBJ2-7; TRBD1 agrees at 10 bases. There are 15 residues in the CDR3. CDR1 SGHTA and CDR2 FQGNSA come from the germline V gene. The CDR3 reads CAGSRQGAITYEQYF. DNA for the CDR3: TGTGCCGGCAGCCGACAGGGGGCTATTACCTACGAGCAGTACTTC.

The V gene is TRBV6-5, the J gene TRBJ2-5; D gene ambiguous. Germline V CDR1 and CDR2: MNHEY, SVGAGI. CDR3 length equals 13 residues. Trimming stripped 0 bases from V and 5 bases from J, with 7 bases between. CDR3 in amino acids: CASSYSYKETQYF. As DNA, the CDR3 is TGTGCCAGCAGTTACTCGTATAAGGAGACCCAGTACTTC.

The V gene is TRBV6-2 or TRBV6-3, the J gene TRBJ2-1, with 12 bases aligning to TRBD2. This CDR3 has 15 amino acids. CDR1 is MNHEY and CDR2 is SVGEGT in the germline V gene. V trimming: 2 bases; J trimming: 10 bases; junction bases outside the gene matches: 6. Here the CDR3 reads CASSYPSSGRDEQFF. For the CDR3, the DNA is TGTGCCAGCAGTTACCCGTCTAGCGGGAGGGACGAGCAGTTCTTC.

This clonotype has only a few counts. DNA of the CDR3: TGCAGTGCTAGTTTTCTAGTGGGTGAGCAGTACTTC. This translates into CSASFLVGEQYF. V and J are TRBV20-1 and TRBJ2-7; no firm D call. V was cut by 3 bases and J by 7 bases, with 13 bases left in between. This CDR3 has 12 amino acids. CDR1 DFQATT and CDR2 SNEGSKA come from the germline V gene (reference sequence).

This clonotype was detected only a few times. The rearrangement uses TRBV30 and TRBJ1-1; no clear D. V dropped 2 bases and J dropped 1 base, with 14 bases sitting between them. Germline CDR1 reads GTSNPN; CDR2 reads SVGIG (reference sequence). The CDR3 has 15 amino acids. CDR3 sequence: CAWSYPGDSNTEAFF. DNA for the CDR3: TGTGCCTGGAGTTACCCCGGAGACTCGAACACTGAAGCTTTCTTT.

This clonotype has at least ten counts. The rearrangement links TRBV20-1 to TRBJ1-1; D gene uncertain. The germline V gene has CDR1 DFQATT and CDR2 SNEGSKA (reference sequence). The CDR3 spans 13 residues. Between the trimmed V and J ends, which lost 1 base and 1 base, there was a span of 7 bases. The CDR3 bases are TGCAGTGCTAGAGCAAACAGGAACACTGAAGCTTTCTTT. The encoded protein is CSARANRNTEAFF.

In its sample, this clonotype was seen a few times. The chain combines TRBV29-1 with TRBJ1-1; D is ambiguous. V lost 1 base and J 2 bases, leaving 8 bases between the germline ends. The germline V gene encodes CDR1 SQVTM and CDR2 ANQGSEA. This CDR3 spans 13 amino acids. CDR3 nucleotide sequence: TGCAGCGTTGAAGTGGGGATAAACACTGAAGCTTTCTTT. Its protein is CSVEVGINTEAFF.

The chain has TRBV5-1 and TRBJ2-1; 7 nucleotides match TRBD2. The ends lost 0 bases at V and 7 bases at J; junction bases unmatched: 7. The CDR3 spans 15 residues. Germline V lookup: CDR1 SGHRS, CDR2 YFSETQ. In DNA, the CDR3 is TGCGCCAGCAGCTTGGGGGCGGGAGCCTCGAATGAGCAGTTCTTC. It specifies CASSLGAGASNEQFF.

The V call is TRBV20-1, the J call TRBJ2-1, with 7 bases lining up with TRBD1. V lost 3 bases to trimming and J lost 7 bases; unmatched junction nucleotides: 3. The CDR3 is made up of 12 amino acids. The germline V gene encodes CDR1 DFQATT and CDR2 SNEGSKA (reference sequence). CDR3 loop: CSASNRGNEQFF. The CDR3 coding sequence is TGCAGTGCTAGTAACAGGGGTAATGAGCAGTTCTTC.

J is TRBJ1-1 and V is TRBV18; 8 bases are a match to TRBD1. The ends lost 0 bases at V and 3 bases at J; junction bases unmatched: 0. CDR3 length equals 14 residues. The V gene's germline CDR1 is KGHSH and CDR2 LQKENI. The CDR3 is CASSPPTGDTEAFF. The CDR3 DNA is TGTGCCAGCTCACCACCGACAGGGGACACTGAAGCTTTCTTT.

This clonotype was observed a few times. V gene TRBV20-1 combines with J gene TRBJ2-7; 9 nucleotides match TRBD1. Germline V gene sequence: CDR1 DFQATT, CDR2 SNEGSKA (reference sequence). The length of the CDR3 is 14 residues. The J segment lost 5 bases and the V segment lost 6 bases, leaving 11 bases of the junction unmatched. The CDR3 nucleotides are TGCAGTGCCCCCCGGGACAGGGTCAGTAACGAGCAGTACTTC. Translation: CSAPRDRVSNEQYF.